The rows below give T cell receptor beta chains drawn from one sample of a study of blood T cell repertoires in COVID-19. Profiling relied on immunoSEQ multiplex PCR, and the TCRdb table lists in-frame clones only, not all of them. The data show 150,000 or so clones, about 79% seen once. Sample: PBMCs or T cells enriched from blood (not recorded which). These receptor sequences come from a woman aged 45 to 65 who had recovered from COVID-19. CDR3s include the opening cysteine and the closing phenylalanine or tryptophan. Each record gives: J gene, V gene, CDR3 protein.

TRBJ1-3	TRBV2	CASSRTANSGNTIYF
TRBJ2-5	TRBV12-3/TRBV12-4	CASSFRGRETQYF
TRBJ1-3	TRBV10-2	CASSETGFYSGNTIYF
TRBJ1-1	TRBV28	CASSFPLMNTEAFF
TRBJ2-7	TRBV9	CASSARDSAYEQYF
TRBJ2-2	TRBV5-1	CASSYPRLTSSTGELFF
TRBJ2-3	TRBV11-3	CASSPTWRSRTPDTQYF
TRBJ2-2	TRBV28	CASSPGTSGKGELFF
TRBJ1-2	TRBV5-5	CASSLAPGNYGYTF
TRBJ1-5	TRBV11-2	CASSRGGGQPQHF
TRBJ2-2	TRBV5-1	CASSSWAANTGELFF
TRBJ2-7	TRBV7-2	CASSEKGHRSYEQYF
TRBJ2-7	TRBV4-1	CASSQDFALAPGEQYF
TRBJ2-1	TRBV9	CARRGVLAAGGRQSSYNEQFF
TRBJ1-5	TRBV23-1	CAIEGLAPQPQHF
TRBJ1-2	TRBV25-1	CASSRFYGPNYGYTF